These 11 T cell receptor beta chains originate from one sample sequenced in a study of OX40 agonist ivuxolimab in advanced cancers. Library method: the immunoSEQ multiplex PCR assay. TCRdb took over this immuneACCESS table, retaining in-frame rearrangements with V and J assigned. Such tables are incomplete; in checked studies, under half of the missing clones stem from an unresolved V gene, and the remainder is unexplained. The sample includes some 43,000 clones, with more than 75% observed a single time. The ten largest clones take up under 40% of the sample. The sample was CD4+ or CD8+ T cells sorted from blood, taken in a trial of the OX40 agonist ivuxolimab. These receptors were obtained from an adult with an advanced solid tumor such as melanoma, head and neck, liver or kidney cancer.

This chain joins TRBV18 and TRBJ1-1; TRBD1 is a possible D gene (5 bases). This CDR3 is 12 amino acids long. Trimming removed 6 bases at V and 8 bases at J, with 13 bases between. The germline V gene has CDR1 KGHSH and CDR2 LQKENI. This CDR3 reads CASSPQTDEAFF. CDR3 in DNA: TGTGCCAGCTCGCCCCAGACAGACGAAGCTTTCTTT.

The J gene is TRBJ2-2, the V gene TRBV9; D gene ambiguous. Trimming removed 1 base at V and 6 bases at J, with 16 bases between. The CDR3 is made up of 16 amino acids. The V gene's germline CDR1 is SGDLS and CDR2 YYNGEE. The CDR3 is CASSVRPGPKAGELFF. The CDR3, as DNA: TGTGCCAGCAGCGTACGGCCAGGACCTAAGGCCGGGGAGCTGTTTTTT. The full variable domain, completed using reference TRBV9 and TRBJ2-2, is DSGVTQTPKHLITATGQRVTLRCSPRSGDLSVYWYQQSLDQGLQFLIQYYNGEERAKGNILERFSAQQFPDLHSELNLSSLELGDSALYFCASSVRPGPKAGELFFGEGSRLTVL.

This chain links TRBV2 with TRBJ2-1; D uncertain. The germline V and J ends were trimmed by 4 bases and 5 bases, with 9 bases remaining between them. The CDR3 has 13 residues. Germline CDR1 SNHLY, CDR2 FYNNEI. The CDR3 region has the DNA TGTGCCAGCAGTGTGGGTGAAAACAATGAGCAGTTCTTC. Protein sequence: CASSVGENNEQFF.

This clone qualifies as medium-sized. The chain uses TRBV5-4 and TRBJ1-4, with 7 bases lining up with TRBD1. The CDR3 runs to 15 residues. The trim removed 3 bases at V and 8 bases at J, leaving 10 bases unmatched. CDR1 SGHNT and CDR2 YYREEE come from the germline V gene (reference sequence). Written as DNA, the CDR3 is TGTGCCAGCAGCTCCAACAGGGGAATAGACGAAAAACTGTTTTTT. Protein sequence: CASSSNRGIDEKLFF.

The chain combines TRBV7-3 with TRBJ1-1, with D unclear. The length of the CDR3 is 15 residues. Trimming took off 5 bases at V and 0 bases at J, with 13 bases between the two ends. In germline, CDR1 is SGHTA, CDR2 FQGTGA. CDR3 in amino acids: CASSRDGSMNTEAFF. The CDR3 bases are TGTGCCAGCAGCCGAGACGGGTCCATGAACACTGAAGCTTTCTTT.

The chain uses TRBV6-5 and TRBJ2-7, with TRBD1 matching 12 bases. V lost 4 bases to trimming and J lost 7 bases; unmatched junction nucleotides: 5. Germline values: CDR1 MNHEY, CDR2 SVGAGI. CDR3 size: 14 residues. CDR3 DNA sequence: TGTGCCAGCAGTTCGGGACAGGGGGCGCAGGAGCAGTACTTC. It encodes CASSSGQGAQEQYF.

This clone was seen a handful of times. J is TRBJ1-6 and V is TRBV18, with D perhaps matching TRBD1 (6 bases). From germline, CDR1 is KGHSH and CDR2 LQKENI. The CDR3 sequence is 13 residues long. V was pared by 6 bases and J by 10 bases, with 13 bases between. CDR3 sequence reads: CASSPRQDSPLHF. The DNA for the CDR3 is TGTGCCAGCTCCCCGCGACAGGACTCACCCCTCCACTTT.

The table lists this clone with a count of one. The J gene is TRBJ2-1, the V gene TRBV5-1; D could derive from TRBD1 or TRBD2 (6 bases each). The V gene's germline CDR1 is SGHRS and CDR2 YFSETQ. The CDR3 runs 15 residues. V lost 0 bases to trimming and J lost 2 bases, with 9 bases between them. The CDR3 coding sequence is TGCGCCAGCAGCTTGGCCGGGGGCACCTACAATGAGCAGTTCTTC. Translating gives CASSLAGGTYNEQFF.

The chain couples TRBV6-6 to TRBJ2-3; D uncertain. Germline loops: CDR1 MNHNY, CDR2 SVGAGI (reference sequence). The V end was cut by 3 bases, the J end by 3 bases, with 7 bases between. CDR3 size: 13 residues. The CDR3 DNA follows: TGTGCCAGCAGTTATTCGGTGACAGATACGCAGTATTTT. It specifies CASSYSVTDTQYF.

The V gene is TRBV7-3, the J gene TRBJ1-4; 8 positions match TRBD1. This CDR3 is built from 14 residues. V trimming: 5 bases; J trimming: 4 bases; junction bases outside the gene matches: 3. Germline V gives CDR1 SGHTA, CDR2 FQGTGA. The CDR3 sequence: CASSPTGGNEKLFF. The CDR3 DNA reads as TGTGCCAGCAGCCCAACAGGGGGTAATGAAAAACTGTTTTTT.

J is TRBJ2-5 and V is TRBV11-2; weak D call: TRBD2 (7 bases). Trimming took 3 bases from V and 2 from J, leaving 16 bases between them. This CDR3 is built from 16 residues. Germline assignment: CDR1 SGHAT and CDR2 FQNNGV. The CDR3 DNA is TGTGCCAGCAGCTTGGGGGGGGCAGGTCCACAAGAGACCCAGTACTTC. It yields the protein CASSLGGAGPQETQYF.